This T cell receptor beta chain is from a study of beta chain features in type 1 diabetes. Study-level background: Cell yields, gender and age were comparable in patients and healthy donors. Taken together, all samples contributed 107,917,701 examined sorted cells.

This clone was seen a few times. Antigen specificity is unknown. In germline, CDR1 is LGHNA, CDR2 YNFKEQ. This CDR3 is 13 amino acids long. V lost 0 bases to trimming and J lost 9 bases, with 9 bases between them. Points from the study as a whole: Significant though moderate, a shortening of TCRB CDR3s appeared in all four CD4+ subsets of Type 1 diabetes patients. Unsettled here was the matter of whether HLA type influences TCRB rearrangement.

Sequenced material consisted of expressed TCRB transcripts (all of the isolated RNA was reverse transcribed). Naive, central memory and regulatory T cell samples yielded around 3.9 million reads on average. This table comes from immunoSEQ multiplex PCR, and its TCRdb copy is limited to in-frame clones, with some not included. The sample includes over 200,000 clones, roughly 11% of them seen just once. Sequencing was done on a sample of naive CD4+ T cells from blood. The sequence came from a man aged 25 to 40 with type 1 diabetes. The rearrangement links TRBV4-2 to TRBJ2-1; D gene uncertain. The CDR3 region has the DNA TGTGCCAGCAGCCAAGATGGGCCGACTGAGCAGTTCTTC. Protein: CASSQDGPTEQFF.